The 3 T cell receptor beta chains reported below all come from one sample, sequenced in a study of T-cell reconstitution after alpha-beta-depleted transplantation in children. Unique molecular identifiers tagged the TCRbeta library. Each CDR3 protein is one row after TCRdb ran MiXCR on the PCR reads. The profile covers 490,000 or so distinct CDR3 sequences, with about 10% appearing a single time and 2% to 2.5% taken by the ten largest. Material: PBMCs, obtained before TCRalphabeta/CD19-depleted stem cell transplant. The receptors shown here come from a child under 10 years old with inherited bone marrow failure, due to receive a stem cell transplant.

Details on this clonotype: A much larger clone lies a single base off, so this may be a read error. The rearrangement joins TRBV29-1 to TRBJ1-2; D call uncertain. CDR3 length: 12 residues. Germline V lookup: CDR1 SQVTM, CDR2 ANQGSEA. The CDR3 nucleotides are TGCAGCGTTGCCCCCATAAACTATGACTACACCTTC. This encodes CSVAPINYDYTF.

This clonotype was counted many times. The chain couples TRBV5-1 to TRBJ2-3; TRBD2 might be the D (5 bases). With 5 bases removed from V and 2 bases from J, the gap between germline ends came to 12 bases. This CDR3 spans 14 amino acids. In germline, CDR1 is SGHRS, CDR2 YFSETQ. The CDR3 is CASRASGYTDTQYF. The CDR3, as DNA: TGCGCCAGCAGAGCGAGCGGCTACACAGATACGCAGTATTTT.

The table lists this clonotype with a few counts. The chain has TRBV28 and TRBJ1-2; perhaps TRBD1 as D (5 bases). The CDR3 sequence is 14 residues long. Germline CDR1 MDHEN, CDR2 SYDVKM. V lost 6 bases and J lost 4, with 15 bases in between. Here the CDR3 DNA reads TGTGCCAGCAGAACGGCCTCGGGGACCTATGGCTACACCTTC. Protein sequence: CASRTASGTYGYTF.